This TCR beta chain is from a study of breast tumors, draining lymph nodes, adjacent tissues. Study-level results: Tumor repertoires ranked between lymph nodes and nontumor tissue in diversity, with V and J gene preferences. The data were judged consistent with most tumor T cells coming from lymph node and expanding in tumor. Compared with basal-like, luminal-like tumors shared significantly more repertoire with nontumor tissue. Data only fit, rather than demonstrated, lymph node origin of most tumor T cells.

Per germline, CDR1 DFQATT and CDR2 SNEGSKA (reference sequence). Trimming removed 3 bases from V and 9 bases from J, with 20 bases in between. The CDR3 is 14 amino acids. This clonotype was counted between two and nine times. Its antigen remains unidentified. Breast cancer patients provided tissue from their axillary draining lymph nodes. TCRdb processed the multiplex PCR reads anew with MiXCR; each CDR3 protein has one entry. Of 250,000 or so distinct CDR3 sequences listed, more than 30% are singletons. The V and J genes are TRBV20-1 and TRBJ1-1; D gene uncertain. This sequence originates from a female donor with breast cancer. Some clones in this sample may be carry-over from other donors' samples. Sequencing was carried out using axillary lymph node tissue. Here the CDR3 reads CSASPALLQDQAFF. The DNA of the CDR3 is TGCAGTGCTAGCCCCGCCCTTTTGCAGGACCAAGCTTTCTTT.